This TCR beta chain was captured in a study of shared clonotypes between healthy human individuals. This clone occurred a few times. It was across several immunoSEQ plates that each subset's genomic DNA was evenly split. The protocol was immunoSEQ multiplex PCR, while the TCRdb copy is restricted to in-frame clones and leaves out a portion. In the table there are approximately 640,000 clones, 72% of which are singletons. After removal of 4 bases from V and 4 bases from J, the junction contained 11 bases not matched to a gene. Per the germline V gene, CDR1 is MGHRA and CDR2 is YSYEKL. CDR3 length: 17 residues.

The receptor was isolated from a woman aged 25 to 45 in good health. The chain employs TRBV4-1 and TRBJ2-5, with 11 positions matching TRBD1. The sample was memory CD4+ T cells sorted from blood. Subset defined: CD45RA-negative fraction. CDR3 sequence (DNA): TGCGCCAGCAGCCCAAACCGGGACAGGGGGGGAACAGAGACCCAGTACTTC. Translating gives CASSPNRDRGGTETQYF.